This T cell receptor beta chain came from a study of early T cells in non-severe SARS-CoV-2 infection. The wider study: Bulk RNA isolated from unsorted whole blood underwent sequencing; chains were not paired. The study's findings and limits: Sequences matched to VDJdb favored anti-spike CD8 responses, while private and CD4 specificities were missed.

This clonotype was found many times. Its specificity is not known. V lost 2 bases, J lost 2 bases, and 7 bases lay in between. Germline loops: CDR1 MNHEY, CDR2 SMNVEV (reference sequence). The CDR3 has 13 residues. Attachment of unique molecular identifiers was made to individual cDNA molecules. TCRdb used MiXCR to reprocess the 5' RACE reads, holding one entry per CDR3 protein. The sample gives around 50,000 distinct CDR3 sequences, approximately 6.2% of which show up once; approximately 4.1% is in the top ten. This sequence originates from an adult who was a healthcare worker with PCR-confirmed SARS-CoV-2 infection or an uninfected control (not recorded which). The sequenced sample was whole blood. The J gene is TRBJ2-7, the V gene TRBV27; D is perhaps TRBD2 (5 bases). This CDR3 reads CASSLRGTYEQYF. CDR3 bases: TGTGCCAGCAGTTTACGGGGAACCTACGAGCAGTACTTC.